The 28 T cell receptor beta chains given below trace back to one sample, sequenced in a study of shared clonotypes between healthy human individuals. The data were produced by immunoSEQ multiplex PCR, yet TCRdb's version contains in-frame clones alone and is incomplete. The profile covers approximately 600,000 clones, with approximately 95% appearing a single time and around 0.12% taken by the ten largest. As defined, naive CD8 cells were CD45RO-negative and positively selected for CCR7, with terminally differentiated effector memory CD45RA+ cells excluded. Sequencing was done on a sample of naive CD8+ T cells sorted from blood. These TCRs come from a woman aged 30 to 39 in good health.

This chain connects TRBV27 to TRBJ1-1; D call uncertain. CDR1 and CDR2 (germline): MNHEY, SMNVEV (reference sequence). V was shortened by 5 bases and J by 3 bases, with 16 bases between the two germline ends. The CDR3 extends over 15 amino acids. CDR3 region: CASSPSGFPDTEAFF. Here the CDR3 DNA reads TGTGCCAGCAGTCCCTCGGGATTCCCGGACACTGAAGCTTTCTTT.

Only a few counts were recorded for this clone. The genes are TRBV5-6 and TRBJ2-1, with 10 bases fitting TRBD2. CDR3 length: 16 residues. In germline, CDR1 is SGHDT, CDR2 YYEEEE. V shed 2 bases, J shed 6 bases, and the junction held 8 bases outside the gene matches. CDR3 nucleotides: TGTGCCAGCAGCTTTGGGACTAGCGACTATATCAATGAGCAGTTCTTC. This codes for CASSFGTSDYINEQFF.

This clone was detected only once. J is TRBJ1-2 and V is TRBV27, with 12 nucleotides matching TRBD1. CDR1 MNHEY and CDR2 SMNVEV come from the germline V gene (reference sequence). The CDR3 is 16 residues long. J gave up 3 bases and V 8 bases, and 10 bases lay outside the gene matches. CDR3 loop: CASRLGGQGAYYGYTF. CDR3 bases: TGTGCCAGCCGTCTGGGGGGACAGGGGGCTTACTATGGCTACACCTTC.

V gene TRBV13 combines with J gene TRBJ2-7, with 10 bases matching TRBD2. The germline V gene has CDR1 PRHDT and CDR2 FYEKMQ (reference sequence). The CDR3 spans 15 residues. V was clipped by 5 bases and J by 7 bases; unmatched bases: 11. Here the CDR3 reads CASSNTSGTPGEQYF. The CDR3 nucleotides read TGTGCCAGCAGCAACACTAGCGGGACCCCTGGGGAGCAGTACTTC.

Here the CDR3 reads CASSLGTGGSTDTQYF. In DNA, the CDR3 is TGTGCCAGCAGCCTCGGGACAGGGGGTAGCACAGATACGCAGTATTTT. The chain links TRBV5-4 to TRBJ2-3, with 11 nucleotides matching TRBD1. Germline V gene lookup returns CDR1 SGHNT and CDR2 YYREEE (reference sequence). The CDR3 totals 16 residues. J gave up 0 bases and V 4 bases, and 4 bases lay outside the gene matches.

The chain joins TRBV28 to TRBJ2-1; D might be TRBD1 or TRBD2, each matching 7 bases. The CDR3 runs 15 residues. Germline loops: CDR1 MDHEN, CDR2 SYDVKM. The germline V and J ends were trimmed by 6 bases and 3 bases, with 15 bases remaining between them. The CDR3 is CASSPGGGHYNEQFF. Written as DNA, the CDR3 is TGTGCCAGCAGCCCAGGGGGGGGACACTACAATGAGCAGTTCTTC.

As for this clone: Relative to the germline gene, one junction end is altered; a read error may explain this. The chain recombines TRBV2 with TRBJ2-1; tentatively, D is TRBD2 (5 bases). The CDR3 totals 11 residues. Per germline, CDR1 SNHLY and CDR2 FYNNEI. This CDR3 is CASRWESFLLF. The CDR3 DNA reads TGTGCCAGCAGATGGGAGTCGTTTCTGCTCTTC. Full variable domain (missing parts from reference TRBV2 and TRBJ2-1): EPEVTQTPSHQVTQMGQEVILRCVPISNHLYFYWYRQILGQKVEFLVSFYNNEISEKSEIFDDQFSVERPDGSNFTLKIRSTKLEDSAMYFCASRWESFLLFGPGTRLTVL.

The V and J genes are TRBV15 and TRBJ2-3, with TRBD2 matching 9 bases. Germline lookup yields CDR1 LNHNV and CDR2 YYDKDF (reference sequence). The CDR3 is 18 amino acids. The junction had 17 bases not matched to a gene; V was cut back by 8 bases and J by 2 bases. CDR3 sequence (DNA): TGTGCCACCGGTCCGGGGGCAAAACTAGCGGGTCCCACAGATACGCAGTATTTT. Protein sequence: CATGPGAKLAGPTDTQYF.

This clone is a singleton in its sample. The genes are TRBV7-9 and TRBJ2-7; the D gene is possibly TRBD2 (5 bases). The germline CDR1 and CDR2 sequences are SEHNR and FQNEAQ (reference sequence). This CDR3 contains 13 residues. The germline V and J ends were trimmed by 4 bases and 2 bases, with 9 bases remaining between them. The CDR3 bases are TGTGCCAGCAGCTCCCCGGAGGCCTACGAGCAGTACTTC. As protein: CASSSPEAYEQYF. Together with reference TRBV7-9 and TRBJ2-7, the CDR3 gives the full variable domain: DTGVSQNPRHKITKRGQNVTFRCDPISEHNRLYWYRQTLGQGPEFLTYFQNEAQLEKSRLLSDRFSAERPKGSFSTLEIQRTEQGDSAMYLCASSSPEAYEQYFGPGTRLTVT.

This sequence joins TRBV10-1 and TRBJ2-3; 7 positions agree with TRBD2. V was pared by 2 bases and J by 9 bases, with 5 bases of the junction left unmatched. The CDR3 consists of 13 residues. Germline-derived CDR1 and CDR2 are WNHNN and SYGVQD (reference sequence). The CDR3 is CASSEGLGDTQYF. The CDR3 DNA reads TGCGCCAGCAGTGAGGGACTAGGGGACACGCAGTATTTT.

The chain uses TRBV7-9 and TRBJ2-5; 11 bases line up with TRBD2. The CDR3 loop spans 18 amino acids. The germline V gene encodes CDR1 SEHNR and CDR2 FQNEAQ (reference sequence). The V gene end was trimmed by 1 base and the J gene end by 2 bases; junction bases not matched to a gene: 9. This CDR3 reads CASSLGLAGGLLQETQYF. CDR3 bases: TGTGCCAGCAGCTTAGGATTAGCGGGAGGGCTTCTACAAGAGACCCAGTACTTC.

V gene TRBV6-1 combines with J gene TRBJ2-5, with TRBD2 matching 10 bases. Germline V gene lookup returns CDR1 MNHNS and CDR2 SASEGT. J lost 0 bases, V lost 0 bases, and 1 base had no gene match. This CDR3 region has 16 residues. The CDR3 spells CASSEAGLANQETQYF. CDR3 nucleotides: TGTGCCAGCAGTGAAGCGGGACTAGCGAACCAAGAGACCCAGTACTTC.

This chain joins TRBV28 and TRBJ2-3, with D unresolved. CDR1 is MDHEN, CDR2 SYDVKM, per germline. CDR3 size: 11 residues. Trimming left V 10 bases short and J 2 bases short, with 7 bases between. The DNA of the CDR3 is TGTGCCATCGAGTCCACAGATACGCAGTATTTT. Its protein product is CAIESTDTQYF.

V gene TRBV6-6 combines with J gene TRBJ2-3; D is perhaps TRBD2 (6 bases). V was cut by 2 bases and J by 2 bases, with 8 bases left in between. CDR3 length: 14 amino acids. Looked up from germline, CDR1 is MNHNY and CDR2 is SVGAGI (reference sequence). The CDR3 DNA follows: TGTGCCAGCAGTTACCTACTAGCCACAGATACGCAGTATTTT. Translation: CASSYLLATDTQYF.

J is TRBJ2-1 and V is TRBV25-1; maybe TRBD2 (5 bases). Germline loops: CDR1 MGHDK, CDR2 SYGVNS. V was clipped by 5 bases and J by 7 bases, with 9 bases between them. The CDR3 is made up of 12 amino acids. CDR3 loop: CASSLWENEQFF. The CDR3 bases are TGTGCCAGCAGTTTATGGGAGAATGAGCAGTTCTTC.

This clone is a singleton in its sample. The rearrangement uses TRBV29-1 and TRBJ2-6, with 9 bases that match TRBD1. The CDR3 is made up of 17 amino acids. Germline CDR1 is SQVTM and CDR2 is ANQGSEA. V was pared by 1 base and J by 6 bases, with 10 bases of the junction left unmatched. CDR3 in DNA: TGCAGCGTTGAAGGGGGACAGGGCTCCCCCGAGGCCAACGTCCTGACTTTC. As protein: CSVEGGQGSPEANVLTF.

The chain couples TRBV5-8 to TRBJ2-7, with D maybe TRBD1 (5 bases). The CDR3 has 15 amino acids. Trimming removed 0 bases at V and 4 bases at J, with 14 bases between. CDR1 is SGHTS and CDR2 is YDEGEE in the germline V gene. The chain's CDR3 is CASSLGRGTLYEQYF. In DNA form, the CDR3 reads TGTGCCAGCAGCTTGGGAAGGGGTACGCTTTACGAGCAGTACTTC.

The rearrangement links TRBV28 to TRBJ1-5; D possibly corresponds to TRBD1 (6 bases). Germline V gene lookup returns CDR1 MDHEN and CDR2 SYDVKM. The V and J ends lost 7 bases and 6 bases respectively, with 16 bases between them. The CDR3 spans 14 residues. This CDR3 reads CASTLPFRGQPQHF. The DNA of the CDR3 is TGTGCCAGCACCCTACCGTTCAGGGGTCAGCCCCAGCATTTT.

The chain employs TRBV5-1 and TRBJ2-7; D is possibly TRBD1 (7 bases). Germline assignment: CDR1 SGHRS and CDR2 YFSETQ. This CDR3 contains 15 residues. V lost 2 bases and J 2 bases, leaving 14 bases between the germline ends. This CDR3 is CASSFGGGEAYEQYF. CDR3 nucleotides: TGCGCCAGCAGCTTCGGAGGGGGCGAGGCCTACGAGCAGTACTTC.

The chain uses TRBV6-6 and TRBJ1-6; 7 nucleotides match TRBD1. J lost 9 bases, V lost 4 bases, and 6 bases had no gene match. The CDR3 sequence is 14 residues long. Germline V gives CDR1 MNHNY, CDR2 SVGAGI (reference sequence). The CDR3 sequence is CASSFGTDGSPLHF. CDR3 DNA: TGTGCCAGCAGTTTCGGGACAGACGGTTCACCCCTCCACTTT.

Turning to this clone: The same CDR3 also results from other DNA sequences found in this sample. The V call is TRBV4-1, the J call TRBJ1-1, with D possibly matching TRBD1 (5 bases). This CDR3 region has 15 residues. V lost 1 base and J 4 bases, leaving 13 bases between the germline ends. Per the germline V gene, CDR1 is MGHRA and CDR2 is YSYEKL. CDR3 DNA sequence: TGCGCCAGCAGCCAAGGTAGGGGTCGTAGCACTGAAGCTTTCTTT. Its protein product is CASSQGRGRSTEAFF.

This chain joins TRBV28 and TRBJ1-1; D perhaps matches TRBD1 (5 bases). The ends were cut back, 6 bases at V and 2 bases at J, with 10 bases in the middle. Germline lookup yields CDR1 MDHEN and CDR2 SYDVKM. The CDR3 spans 13 residues. The CDR3 sequence is CASRLQVNTEAFF. Here the CDR3 DNA reads TGTGCCAGCAGACTACAGGTAAACACTGAAGCTTTCTTT.

This chain links TRBV7-8 with TRBJ2-1; 13 bases are shared with TRBD2. This CDR3 has 18 residues. From germline, CDR1 is SGHVS and CDR2 FQNEAQ. Losses at the gene ends were 4 bases for V and 4 bases for J; bases not matched to a gene: 10. CDR3 coding DNA: TGTGCCAGCAGCTCACGAAGACTAGCGGGAGGTTATTACAATGAGCAGTTCTTC. This encodes CASSSRRLAGGYYNEQFF.

The chain couples TRBV28 to TRBJ2-1, with TRBD2 as a possible D gene (6 bases). The V and J ends lost 1 base and 2 bases respectively, with 12 bases between them. Germline CDR1 and CDR2: MDHEN and SYDVKM. The CDR3 spans 16 residues. The CDR3 DNA reads as TGTGCCAGCAGTTTATATCCGGGAGCGACCTACAATGAGCAGTTCTTC. Its translation: CASSLYPGATYNEQFF.

This sequence joins TRBV28 and TRBJ2-7, with 8 bases matching TRBD1. This CDR3 is built from 18 residues. Looked up from germline, CDR1 is MDHEN and CDR2 is SYDVKM. Losses at the gene ends were 5 bases for V and 2 bases for J; bases not matched to a gene: 17. The CDR3 loop is CASSPGQGLLASAYEQYF. The DNA for the CDR3 is TGTGCCAGCAGTCCAGGACAGGGCCTGCTAGCGTCCGCCTACGAGCAGTACTTC.

With regard to this clone: Being one base from a much bigger clone, this may be a read error. The chain links TRBV7-8 to TRBJ2-7, with D unresolved. Germline V gene sequence: CDR1 SGHVS, CDR2 FQNEAQ. The germline V and J ends were trimmed by 4 bases and 2 bases, with 3 bases remaining between them. This CDR3 contains 11 residues. The CDR3 here is CASSSPYEQYF. The CDR3 DNA follows: TGTGCCAGCAGCTCCCCCTACGAGCAGTACTTC.

This clone has only one observation. This chain links TRBV30 with TRBJ2-7; possible D gene TRBD2, 5 bases. Germline V CDR1 and CDR2: GTSNPN, SVGIG (reference sequence). V lost 5 bases, J lost 6 bases, and 20 bases lay in between. CDR3 size: 14 residues. The CDR3, as DNA: TGTGCCTGGGTTCAGGCTCGGACTTTCAGCGAGCAGTACTTC. Its translation: CAWVQARTFSEQYF.

This sequence joins TRBV18 and TRBJ1-1, with D unresolved. The V and J ends lost 3 bases and 1 base respectively, with 3 bases between them. This CDR3 has 12 amino acids. The germline gives CDR1 KGHSH, CDR2 LQKENI. The CDR3 bases are TGTGCCAGCTCACCCTCGAACACTGAAGCTTTCTTT. Protein sequence: CASSPSNTEAFF. Filled out from reference TRBV18 and TRBJ1-1, the complete variable domain reads NAGVMQNPRHLVRRRGQEARLRCSPMKGHSHVYWYRQLPEEGLKFMVYLQKENIIDESGMPKERFSAEFPKEGPSILRIQQVVRGDSAAYFCASSPSNTEAFFGQGTRLTVV.